Following are 21 T cell receptor beta chains from one sample sequenced in a study of blood T cell repertoires in COVID-19. Method: immunoSEQ multiplex PCR; TCRdb's copy keeps in-frame clones and lacks some. The data contain 150,000 to 200,000 clones, around 80% of them singletons. Specimen: peripheral blood. The receptor source for this set is a man in his thirties or forties with active or convalescent COVID-19.

The CDR3 spells CASSMRGDTQYF. CDR3 coding DNA: TGTGCCAGTAGTATGCGCGGGGATACGCAGTATTTT. V usage is TRBV19 and J usage is TRBJ2-3, with D maybe TRBD2 (5 bases). Germline CDR1 and CDR2: LNHDA and SQIVND (reference sequence). The length of the CDR3 is 12 residues. The V and J ends lost 3 bases and 6 bases respectively, with 7 bases between them.

The chain uses TRBV28 and TRBJ1-1, with a possible D match to TRBD1 (5 bases). V lost 6 bases to trimming and J lost 5 bases, with 16 bases between them. Germline CDR1 MDHEN, CDR2 SYDVKM. The CDR3 consists of 14 residues. The chain's CDR3 is CASRPPDGGTEAFF. Written as DNA, the CDR3 is TGTGCCAGCAGGCCCCCTGATGGGGGGACTGAAGCTTTCTTT. Combining the CDR3 with reference TRBV28 and TRBJ1-1 gives the whole variable domain DVKVTQSSRYLVKRTGEKVFLECVQDMDHENMFWYRQDPGLGLRLIYFSYDVKMKEKGDIPEGYSVSREKKERFSLILESASTNQTSMYLCASRPPDGGTEAFFGQGTRLTVV.

This clone showed up just once. This chain joins TRBV4-2 and TRBJ2-3, with TRBD2 identical over 13 bases. Germline loops: CDR1 LGHNA, CDR2 YNFKEQ. CDR3 length equals 19 residues. The J segment lost 6 bases and the V segment lost 1 base, leaving 13 bases of the junction unmatched. CDR3 in DNA: TGTGCCAGCAGCCAAGCCGGATCCGGGACTAGCGGGGTAACGGATACGCAGTATTTT. Translating gives CASSQAGSGTSGVTDTQYF.

The CDR3 here is CASSLQGAQFNEQFF. In DNA form, the CDR3 reads TGTGCCAGCTCACTACAGGGGGCCCAGTTCAATGAGCAGTTCTTC. V and J are TRBV7-3 and TRBJ2-1; 9 nucleotides line up with TRBD1. The length of the CDR3 is 15 residues. V was clipped by 8 bases and J by 6 bases; unmatched bases: 11. Germline loops: CDR1 SGHTA, CDR2 FQGTGA.

The rearrangement joins TRBV7-7 to TRBJ2-7, with D tentatively TRBD1 (6 bases). Germline V gene data show CDR1 as SSHAT and CDR2 as FNYEAQ (reference sequence). CDR3 length equals 15 residues. The CDR3 protein is CASPNRERGSYEQYV. CDR3 in DNA: TGTGCTAGCCCGAACAGGGAGCGAGGCTCCTACGAGCAGTACGTC.

Notes on this clone: A much larger clone lies one base from this, so it may be a read error. This chain joins TRBV1 and TRBJ2-2; TRBD2, the table's D call, was not compared with the DNA. TRBV1 is a pseudogene. There are 22 residues in the CDR3. The CDR3 DNA follows: TGCACCAGCAGCCACTCGACAGGGAGAACCCCTAGCGGGAGGGCCCGAACCGGGGAGCTGTTTTTT. Translated: CTSSHSTGRTPSGRARTGELFF.

V usage is TRBV24-1 and J usage is TRBJ2-1, with D perhaps matching TRBD1 (6 bases). The germline V and J ends were trimmed by 5 bases and 3 bases, with 10 bases remaining between them. CDR3 length equals 14 residues. The V gene's germline CDR1 is KGHDR and CDR2 SFDVKD. The CDR3 bases are TGTGCCACCAGTGGGGCAGGGGACTACAATGAGCAGTTCTTC. The encoded protein is CATSGAGDYNEQFF.

The chain carries TRBV28 and TRBJ2-7; 7 bases line up with TRBD1. Per germline, CDR1 MDHEN and CDR2 SYDVKM. The V segment lost 6 bases and the J segment 5 bases; nucleotides outside the gene matches: 10. This CDR3 comprises 14 residues. The CDR3: CASRPGQFRDEQYF. CDR3 sequence (DNA): TGTGCCAGCAGGCCGGGACAGTTCAGGGACGAGCAGTACTTC.

This sequence joins TRBV7-8 and TRBJ1-1; 9 nucleotides align to TRBD1. V lost 6 bases, J lost 3 bases, and 8 bases stayed unmatched. The CDR3 is 15 amino acids. The V gene's germline CDR1 is SGHVS and CDR2 FQNEAQ. The CDR3 loop is CASRESTGGYTEAFF. The CDR3 nucleotides read TGTGCCAGCAGGGAATCCACAGGGGGCTACACTGAAGCTTTCTTT.

A single count supports this clone. The chain uses TRBV18 and TRBJ1-5; possible D gene TRBD1, 5 bases. The germline V gene encodes CDR1 KGHSH and CDR2 LQKENI. Trimming cost V 2 bases and J 1 base, with 12 bases left between them. This CDR3 region has 16 residues. The CDR3 here is CASSPWGSNSNQPQHF. Here the CDR3 DNA reads TGTGCCAGCTCACCATGGGGCAGCAACAGCAATCAGCCCCAGCATTTT.

V is TRBV16 and J is TRBJ1-3; possible D gene TRBD1, 5 bases. This CDR3 region has 14 residues. Germline CDR1 is KGHSY and CDR2 is FQNENV. The V end lost 3 bases, the J end lost 2 bases, and 8 bases lay between the germline ends. CDR3 amino acids: CASSQGLTGNTIYF. In DNA form, the CDR3 reads TGTGCCAGCAGCCAGGGGCTGACTGGAAACACCATATATTTT.

The rearrangement uses TRBV24-1 and TRBJ1-6, with TRBD1 identical over 8 bases. Germline CDR1 reads KGHDR; CDR2 reads SFDVKD. The ends lost 9 bases at V and 7 bases at J; junction bases unmatched: 4. The CDR3 has 13 amino acids. For the CDR3, the DNA is TGTGCCACCGGACAGGGAGGAAATTCACCCCTCCACTTT. Its translation is CATGQGGNSPLHF.

This clone has just one count. V is TRBV11-2 and J is TRBJ2-7, with 12 bases lining up with TRBD2. The germline CDR1 and CDR2 sequences are SGHAT and FQNNGV. With V trimmed by 5 bases and J by 2 bases, 7 bases remained unmatched. This CDR3 contains 16 residues. DNA of the CDR3: TGTGCCAGCAGCGTTTATCTAGCGGGAGGGCCCTACGAGCAGTACTTC. As protein: CASSVYLAGGPYEQYF.

This chain joins TRBV7-9 and TRBJ1-2, with 7 bases fitting TRBD1. The CDR3 is 15 amino acids. Per germline, CDR1 SEHNR and CDR2 FQNEAQ (reference sequence). The V and J ends lost 5 bases and 6 bases, in that order; junction bases with no gene match: 12. In nucleotides, the CDR3 is TGTGCCAGCAGCGCAGCCGGGACAGTTGTAAATGGCTACACCTTC. Translation gives CASSAAGTVVNGYTF.

Concerning this clone: A junction boundary mismatches the germline segment, possibly from a read error. The chain couples TRBV9 to TRBJ2-2, with 13 positions matching TRBD2. Germline values: CDR1 SGDLS, CDR2 YYNGEE. The CDR3 runs to 18 residues. This CDR3 is CASSARLAGGLNAGELFF. In nucleotides, the CDR3 is TGTGCCAGCAGCGCCCGACTAGCGGGGGGACTGAACGCCGGGGAGCTGTTTTTT.

The chain is built from TRBV28 and TRBJ1-5; 8 bases fit TRBD1. The CDR3 consists of 17 residues. The J segment lost 0 bases and the V segment lost 4 bases, leaving 8 bases of the junction unmatched. Looked up from germline, CDR1 is MDHEN and CDR2 is SYDVKM. CDR3 sequence (DNA): TGTGCCAGCAGTTCCGAAGGACAGGGCCTTAGCAATCAGCCCCAGCATTTT. As protein: CASSSEGQGLSNQPQHF.

The chain uses TRBV5-1 and TRBJ2-2; D perhaps matches TRBD2 (6 bases). There are 15 residues in the CDR3. The germline V gene encodes CDR1 SGHRS and CDR2 YFSETQ. Trimming shortened V by 0 bases and J by 5 bases, and 11 bases separated the two germline ends. The CDR3 here is CASSLVMGGTGELFF. The CDR3 coding sequence is TGCGCCAGCAGCTTGGTTATGGGGGGAACCGGGGAGCTGTTTTTT.

This clone was picked up a small number of times. V gene TRBV7-9 combines with J gene TRBJ1-4; D is unresolved. The CDR3 is 17 residues long. Between the trimmed V and J ends, which lost 2 bases and 5 bases, there was a span of 18 bases. The germline V gene encodes CDR1 SEHNR and CDR2 FQNEAQ (reference sequence). The CDR3 spells CASSLLAGTSPNEKLFF. The CDR3 DNA is TGTGCCAGCAGCTTACTAGCAGGAACCTCACCGAATGAAAAACTGTTTTTT.

Only one count was recorded for this clone. This chain links TRBV27 with TRBJ1-1, with TRBD1 as a possible D gene (5 bases). The CDR3 contains 15 residues. Germline CDR1 is MNHEY and CDR2 is SMNVEV (reference sequence). Trimming pared 2 bases from V and 0 bases from J, leaving 10 bases between. DNA of the CDR3: TGTGCCAGCAGTTTAGCCATGACAGTGAACACTGAAGCTTTCTTT. Residues: CASSLAMTVNTEAFF.

This chain joins TRBV3-1 (or the pseudogene TRBV3-2) and TRBJ1-1; no clear D gene. Trimming took off 1 base at V and 2 bases at J, with 5 bases between the two ends. This CDR3 has 13 amino acids. Germline assignment: CDR1 LGHDT and CDR2 YNNKEL (reference sequence). CDR3 coding DNA: TGTGCCAGCAGCCAAGCCACTAACACTGAAGCTTTCTTT. It specifies CASSQATNTEAFF.

The genes are TRBV19 and TRBJ1-1, with 10 bases matching TRBD1. In germline, CDR1 is LNHDA, CDR2 SQIVND (reference sequence). V lost 3 bases and J lost 4; bases outside the gene matches: 8. This CDR3 spans 16 amino acids. The CDR3 sequence: CASSIRGDRGATEAFF. Here the CDR3 DNA reads TGTGCCAGTAGTATTAGGGGGGACAGGGGAGCCACTGAAGCTTTCTTT.